Listed here are 7 T cell receptor beta chains from one sample, sequenced in a study of cytomegalovirus exposure and HLA in healthy donors. Vbeta (60) and Jbeta (13) primers were used in the PCR. Clones were read by immunoSEQ multiplex PCR, and TCRdb kept only the in-frame ones, dropping some. The table shows roughly 140,000 clones, with about 82% occurring only once. Sample: PBMCs. The receptors were sampled from a male donor in good health and CMV-seronegative.

The V gene is TRBV29-1, the J gene TRBJ2-3, with 12 bases aligning to TRBD1. V gave up 7 bases and J gave up 4 bases; unmatched junction bases: 9. Germline values: CDR1 SQVTM, CDR2 ANQGSEA. CDR3 length equals 15 residues. Here the CDR3 reads CSALTGTGGADTQYF. As DNA, the CDR3 is TGCAGCGCACTAACCGGGACAGGGGGCGCAGATACGCAGTATTTT.

CDR3 DNA sequence: TGTGCCAGCAGTTACTCCGGTTCCGATACGCAGTATTTT. Encoded protein: CASSYSGSDTQYF. The J gene is TRBJ2-3, the V gene TRBV6-5; D gene ambiguous. The CDR3 is 13 amino acids. V was pared by 0 bases and J by 6 bases, with 7 bases between. Looked up from germline, CDR1 is MNHEY and CDR2 is SVGAGI.

The CDR3 region has the DNA TGTGCCACCAGCAGAGATTATACAGGGGGTTCAGATACGCAGTATTTT. Translating it yields CATSRDYTGGSDTQYF. V is TRBV15 and J is TRBJ2-3; 8 nucleotides line up with TRBD1. J was trimmed by 4 bases and V by 0 bases; bases with no gene match: 6. This CDR3 region has 16 residues. Germline assignment: CDR1 LNHNV and CDR2 YYDKDF (reference sequence).

V is TRBV30 and J is TRBJ2-6; 9 bases fit TRBD1. CDR3 length equals 18 residues. Looked up from germline, CDR1 is GTSNPN and CDR2 is SVGIG (reference sequence). The trim removed 5 bases at V and 2 bases at J, leaving 13 bases unmatched. The CDR3 DNA sequence: TGTGCCTGGGTTGACAGGGGGAGATTGAAGGCTGGGGCCAACGTCCTGACTTTC. Its translation is CAWVDRGRLKAGANVLTF.

This chain joins TRBV12-5 and TRBJ2-1; 9 bases are a match to TRBD2. The CDR3 has 15 residues. Trimming removed 4 bases from V and 3 bases from J; junction bases left unmatched: 4. Germline CDR1 LGHNT, CDR2 FRNRAP. CDR3 protein: CASGSTSGNYNEQFF. CDR3 DNA sequence: TGTGCTAGTGGTTCGACTAGCGGAAACTACAATGAGCAGTTCTTC. Variable domain in full (rest from reference TRBV12-5 and TRBJ2-1): DARVTQTPRHKVTEMGQEVTMRCQPILGHNTVFWYRQTMMQGLELLAYFRNRAPLDDSGMPKDRFSAEMPDATLATLKIQPSEPRDSAVYFCASGSTSGNYNEQFFGPGTRLTVL.

Worth noting for this clone: Germline is not matched at one junction end, which may reflect a read error. This CDR3 reads CASSPGTGGSYEQHF. In DNA, the CDR3 is TGTGCCAGCAGTCCAGGGACAGGGGGATCCTACGAGCAGCACTTC. The chain carries TRBV6-5 and TRBJ2-7; 11 positions agree with TRBD1. Looked up from germline, CDR1 is MNHEY and CDR2 is SVGAGI. This CDR3 comprises 15 residues.

J is TRBJ2-6 and V is TRBV5-6, with 11 bases matching TRBD1. V lost 4 bases and J lost 4; bases outside the gene matches: 13. Germline V gene data show CDR1 as SGHDT and CDR2 as YYEEEE. CDR3 size: 19 residues. DNA for the CDR3: TGTGCCAGCAGCACCTGGTCTGGGACAGGGGGAACAGGGGCCAACGTCCTGACTTTC. It is translated as CASSTWSGTGGTGANVLTF.